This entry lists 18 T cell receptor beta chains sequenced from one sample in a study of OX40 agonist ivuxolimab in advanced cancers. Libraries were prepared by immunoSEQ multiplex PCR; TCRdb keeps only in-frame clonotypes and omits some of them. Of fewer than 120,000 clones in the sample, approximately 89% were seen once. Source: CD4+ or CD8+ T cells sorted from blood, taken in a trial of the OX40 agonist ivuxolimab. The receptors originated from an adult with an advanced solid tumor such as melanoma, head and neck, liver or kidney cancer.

The CDR3 spells CASSYRWSYEQYF. CDR3 in DNA: TGTGCCAGCAGTTACCGGTGGTCCTACGAGCAGTACTTC. This chain uses TRBV27 with TRBJ2-7; unclear D gene. The CDR3 loop spans 13 amino acids. Deletions cut 4 bases from V and 1 base from J, with 8 bases between. Germline lookup yields CDR1 MNHEY and CDR2 SMNVEV (reference sequence).

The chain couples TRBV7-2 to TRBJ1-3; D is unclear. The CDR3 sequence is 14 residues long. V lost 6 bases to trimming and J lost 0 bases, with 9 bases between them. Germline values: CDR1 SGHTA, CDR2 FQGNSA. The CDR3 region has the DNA TGTGCCAGCAGTCCCGGAGCCTCTGGAAACACCATATATTTT. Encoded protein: CASSPGASGNTIYF.

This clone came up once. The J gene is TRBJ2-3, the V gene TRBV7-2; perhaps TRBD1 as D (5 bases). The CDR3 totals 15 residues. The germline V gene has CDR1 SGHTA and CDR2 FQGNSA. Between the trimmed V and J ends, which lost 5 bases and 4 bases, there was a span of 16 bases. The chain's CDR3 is CASSLNQGVADTQYF. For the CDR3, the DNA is TGTGCCAGCAGCCTCAATCAGGGTGTAGCAGATACGCAGTATTTT.

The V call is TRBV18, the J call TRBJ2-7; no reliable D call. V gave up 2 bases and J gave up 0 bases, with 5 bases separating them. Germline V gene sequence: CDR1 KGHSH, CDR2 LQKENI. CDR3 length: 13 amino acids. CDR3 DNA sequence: TGTGCCAGCTCACCATCAAGCTCCTACGAGCAGTACTTC. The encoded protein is CASSPSSSYEQYF.

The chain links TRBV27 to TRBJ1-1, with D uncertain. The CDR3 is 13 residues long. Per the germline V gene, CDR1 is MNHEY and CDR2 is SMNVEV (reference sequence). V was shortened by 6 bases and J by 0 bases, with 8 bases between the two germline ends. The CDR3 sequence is CASSPDVNTEAFF. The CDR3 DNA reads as TGTGCCAGCAGCCCTGACGTGAACACTGAAGCTTTCTTT.

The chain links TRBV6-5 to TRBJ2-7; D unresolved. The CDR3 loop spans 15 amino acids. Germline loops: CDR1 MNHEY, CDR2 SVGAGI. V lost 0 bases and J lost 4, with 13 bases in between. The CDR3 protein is CASSYSSAQSYEQYF. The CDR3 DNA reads TGTGCCAGCAGTTACTCGAGTGCACAGTCATACGAGCAGTACTTC.

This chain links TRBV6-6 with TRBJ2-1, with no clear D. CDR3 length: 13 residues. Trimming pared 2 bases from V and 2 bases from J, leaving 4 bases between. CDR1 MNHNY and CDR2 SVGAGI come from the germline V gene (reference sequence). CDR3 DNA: TGTGCCAGCAGTTACCACCCCTACAATGAGCAGTTCTTC. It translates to CASSYHPYNEQFF.

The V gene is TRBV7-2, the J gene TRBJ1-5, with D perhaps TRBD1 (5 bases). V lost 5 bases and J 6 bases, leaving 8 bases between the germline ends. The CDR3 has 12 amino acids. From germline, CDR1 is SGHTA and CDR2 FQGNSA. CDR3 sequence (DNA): TGTGCCAGCAGCGGACATTCTCAGCCCCAGCATTTT. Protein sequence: CASSGHSQPQHF.

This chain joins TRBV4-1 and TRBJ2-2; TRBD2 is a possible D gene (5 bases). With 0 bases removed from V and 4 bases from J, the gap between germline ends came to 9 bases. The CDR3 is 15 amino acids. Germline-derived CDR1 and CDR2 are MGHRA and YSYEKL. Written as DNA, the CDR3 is TGCGCCAGCAGCCAAGATTTGGGGAGCACCGGGGAGCTGTTTTTT. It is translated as CASSQDLGSTGELFF.

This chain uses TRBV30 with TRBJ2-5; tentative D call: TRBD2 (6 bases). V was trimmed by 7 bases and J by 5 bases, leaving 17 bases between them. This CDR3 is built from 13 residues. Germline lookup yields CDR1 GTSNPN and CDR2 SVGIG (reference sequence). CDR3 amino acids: CAFAGSMGETQYF. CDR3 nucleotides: TGTGCCTTCGCGGGATCCATGGGGGAGACCCAGTACTTC.

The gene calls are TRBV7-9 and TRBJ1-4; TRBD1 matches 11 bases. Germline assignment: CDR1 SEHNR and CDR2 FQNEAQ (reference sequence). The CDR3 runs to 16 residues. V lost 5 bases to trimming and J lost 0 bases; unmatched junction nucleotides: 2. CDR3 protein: CASSRGQGATNEKLFF. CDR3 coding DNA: TGTGCCAGCAGCCGGGGACAGGGGGCAACTAATGAAAAACTGTTTTTT. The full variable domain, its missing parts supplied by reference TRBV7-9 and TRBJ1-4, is DTGVSQNPRHKITKRGQNVTFRCDPISEHNRLYWYRQTLGQGPEFLTYFQNEAQLEKSRLLSDRFSAERPKGSFSTLEIQRTEQGDSAMYLCASSRGQGATNEKLFFGSGTQLSVL.

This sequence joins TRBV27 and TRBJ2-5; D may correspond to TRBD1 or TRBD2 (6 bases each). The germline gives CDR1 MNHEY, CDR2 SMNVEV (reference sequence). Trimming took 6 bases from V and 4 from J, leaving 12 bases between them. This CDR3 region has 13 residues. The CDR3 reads CASRFGGRETQYF. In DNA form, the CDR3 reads TGTGCCAGCAGATTTGGGGGGCGAGAGACCCAGTACTTC.

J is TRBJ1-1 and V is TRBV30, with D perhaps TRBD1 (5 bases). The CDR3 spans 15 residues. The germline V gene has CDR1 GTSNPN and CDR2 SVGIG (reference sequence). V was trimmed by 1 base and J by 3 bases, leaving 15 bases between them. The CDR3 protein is CAWSAAKGGDTEAFF. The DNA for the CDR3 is TGTGCCTGGAGTGCCGCCAAGGGAGGGGACACTGAAGCTTTCTTT.

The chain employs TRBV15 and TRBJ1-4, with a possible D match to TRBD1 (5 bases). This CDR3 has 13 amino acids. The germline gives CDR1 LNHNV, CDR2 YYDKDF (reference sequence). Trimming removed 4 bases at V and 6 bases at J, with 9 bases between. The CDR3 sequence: CATSISGDEKLFF. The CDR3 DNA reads TGTGCCACCAGCATATCGGGGGATGAAAAACTGTTTTTT.

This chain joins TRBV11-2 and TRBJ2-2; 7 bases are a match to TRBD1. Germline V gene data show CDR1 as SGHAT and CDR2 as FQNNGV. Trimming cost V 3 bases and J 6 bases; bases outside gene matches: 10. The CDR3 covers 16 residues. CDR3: CASSLRQGFFAGELFF. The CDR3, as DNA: TGTGCCAGCAGCTTGAGACAGGGATTTTTCGCCGGGGAGCTGTTTTTT.

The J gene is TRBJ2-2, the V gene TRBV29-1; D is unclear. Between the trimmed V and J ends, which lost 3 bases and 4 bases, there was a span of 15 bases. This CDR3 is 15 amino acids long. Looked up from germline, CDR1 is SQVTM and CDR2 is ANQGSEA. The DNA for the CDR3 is TGCAGCGTTGAGGACCGCACCCTGGGCACCGGGGAGCTGTTTTTT. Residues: CSVEDRTLGTGELFF.

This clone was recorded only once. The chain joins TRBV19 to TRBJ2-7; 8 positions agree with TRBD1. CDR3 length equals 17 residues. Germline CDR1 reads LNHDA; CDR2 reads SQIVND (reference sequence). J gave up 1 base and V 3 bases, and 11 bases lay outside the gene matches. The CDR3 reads CASSIAGGGLGSYEQYF. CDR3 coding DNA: TGTGCCAGTAGTATTGCAGGGGGCGGGCTGGGATCCTACGAGCAGTACTTC.

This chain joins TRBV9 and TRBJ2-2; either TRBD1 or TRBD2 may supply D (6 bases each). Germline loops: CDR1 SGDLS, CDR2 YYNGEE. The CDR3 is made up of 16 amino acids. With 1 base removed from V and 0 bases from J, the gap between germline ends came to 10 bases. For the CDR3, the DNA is TGTGCCAGCAGCGTACGGGGGCAAGCGAACACCGGGGAGCTGTTTTTT. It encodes CASSVRGQANTGELFF. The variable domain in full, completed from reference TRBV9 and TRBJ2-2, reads DSGVTQTPKHLITATGQRVTLRCSPRSGDLSVYWYQQSLDQGLQFLIQYYNGEERAKGNILERFSAQQFPDLHSELNLSSLELGDSALYFCASSVRGQANTGELFFGEGSRLTVL.